This T cell receptor (beta chain) was found in a study of CD8 T cells in ankylosing spondylitis. Findings and limits, study-wide: Reports say disease-linked clones showed up significantly more in matched ankylosing spondylitis synovial fluid. Before this, some motif variants had been reported in reactive arthritis synovial fluid and blood. A motif of 7 to 9 highly homologous TCR beta variants was seen as apparently characteristic of ankylosing spondylitis blood.

Note on this clonotype: What it binds is not known.

MiXCR, run by TCRdb on the 5' RACE reads, gives a single entry per CDR3 protein. The sample holds roughly 450,000 distinct CDR3 sequences, 20% to 30% seen once. This receptor was taken from a male donor with ankylosing spondylitis. The sequenced sample consisted of blood, either unsorted or a sorted T cell fraction (not recorded which).

The chain's CDR3 is CASSSFRKGDEQFF. The CDR3 DNA sequence: TGTGCCAGCAGCTCATTTAGGAAGGGGGATGAGCAGTTCTTC. This chain links TRBV11-3 with TRBJ2-1; TRBD1 is a possible D gene (6 bases). CDR3 length equals 14 residues. The germline V and J ends were trimmed by 4 bases and 8 bases, with 15 bases remaining between them. The V gene's germline CDR1 is SGHNT and CDR2 YENEEA.